This T cell receptor (beta chain) comes out of a study of blood T cell repertoires in COVID-19. Study in general: Samples taken during acute and convalescent COVID-19 were collected in the United States, Italy and Spain.

Authors' analysis steps: Amplification of reference gene primers was used by the study to estimate nucleated cell counts. Data came from immunoSEQ multiplex PCR; TCRdb stores just in-frame clones and leaves some out. The V and J calls and clone size were taken over from that table, and D and trimming were inferred from the DNA. The sample carries over 400,000 clones, roughly nine tenths recorded once. The cohort comprised adults aged about 18 to 100 years residing in about two dozen US areas. Trimming removed 0 bases from V and 9 bases from J; junction bases left unmatched: 5. The CDR3 extends over 15 amino acids. CDR1 SGHNT and CDR2 YYREEE come from the germline V gene (reference sequence). This clone was counted a single time.

Sequencing was carried out using PBMCs or T cells enriched from blood (not recorded which). This receptor was obtained from a woman aged 55-69 years who had recovered from COVID-19. V usage is TRBV5-4 and J usage is TRBJ2-1; 11 bases align to TRBD2. As DNA, the CDR3 is TGTGCCAGCAGCTTGGCGGCTAGCGGGGGGACTGAGCAGTTCTTC. Translation gives CASSLAASGGTEQFF.